These 17 T cell receptor beta chains share one sample of origin, sequenced in a study of human T cells and chemical hapten exposure. Each CDR3 protein gets one entry after TCRdb re-called the RACE reads with MiXCR. The sample has approximately 100,000 distinct CDR3 sequences; 11% are singletons. The time point is: patch test 1, 2 weeks after DPC sensitization. The treatment was: therapeutic diphenylcyclopropenone sensitization with weekly scalp DPC. Sequencing was performed on whole blood, taken in connection with sensitization to the hapten diphenylcyclopropenone (DPC). Every receptor here comes from a woman aged 40 to 50 with alopecia areata. Some clones in this sample may be carry-over from other donors' samples.

This clonotype was seen a handful of times. The rearrangement links TRBV18 to TRBJ1-5; no reliable D call. V was trimmed by 3 bases and J by 0 bases, leaving 9 bases between them. Per the germline V gene, CDR1 is KGHSH and CDR2 is LQKENI. This CDR3 is 15 amino acids long. The CDR3 reads CASSPKSGSNQPQHF. The CDR3 DNA follows: TGTGCCAGCTCACCTAAGAGCGGTAGCAATCAGCCCCAGCATTTT.

This clonotype came up many times. This sequence joins TRBV6-5 and TRBJ1-3, with 7 bases that match TRBD1. V trimming: 7 bases; J trimming: 0 bases; junction bases outside the gene matches: 3. Per the germline V gene, CDR1 is MNHEY and CDR2 is SVGAGI. The CDR3 length is 14 residues. The CDR3 nucleotides are TGTGCCAGCAAGGGGACAGCCTCTGGAAACACCATATATTTT. Protein sequence: CASKGTASGNTIYF.

The rearrangement joins TRBV30 to TRBJ1-2, with D unclear. This CDR3 is 17 amino acids long. Looked up from germline, CDR1 is GTSNPN and CDR2 is SVGIG (reference sequence). Trimming cost V 2 bases and J 4 bases, with 23 bases left between them. CDR3 nucleotides: TGTGCCTGGAGTTCAACCGGTAGGGTCCTTGTCGGCTATGGCTACACCTTC. Protein sequence: CAWSSTGRVLVGYGYTF. The full variable domain, completed using reference TRBV30 and TRBJ1-2, is SQTIHQWPATLVQPVGSPLSLECTVEGTSNPNLYWYRQAAGRGLQLLFYSVGIGQISSEVPQNLSASRPQDRQFILSSKKLLLSDSGFYLCAWSSTGRVLVGYGYTFGSGTRLTVV.

This clonotype has only a few counts. The J gene is TRBJ2-7, the V gene TRBV12-3 or TRBV12-4; D gene uncertain. The CDR3 sequence is 12 residues long. Trimming removed 4 bases at V and 0 bases at J, with 4 bases between. This chain's CDR3 is CASSSVSYEQYF. The CDR3 bases are TGTGCCAGCAGTTCGGTCTCCTACGAGCAGTACTTC.

The CDR3 DNA sequence: TGCGCCAGCAGTCAAAAGGCGGGGGTGCAGTACTTC. Its translation: CASSQKAGVQYF. V gene TRBV23-1 combines with J gene TRBJ2-7; 7 bases fit TRBD2. TRBV23-1 is recorded as an ORF, its role being uncertain. Germline trimming cut 2 bases from V and 9 bases from J; bases unmatched to any gene: 4. This CDR3 comprises 12 residues.

This clonotype was recorded once. This may come from a read error, since a much larger clone is one base off. This sequence joins TRBV11-2 and TRBJ2-7, with D possibly TRBD1 on 8 matching bases. Germline V lookup: CDR1 SGHAT, CDR2 FQNNGV. Trimming took off 4 bases at V and 5 bases at J, with 15 bases between the two ends. The CDR3 runs to 14 residues. CDR3 amino acids: CASSSTGGGNEQYF. The CDR3 nucleotides are TGTGCCAGCAGCTCCACAGGGGGGGGAAACGAGCAGTACTTC.

This clonotype was found a few times. The chain combines TRBV10-1 with TRBJ2-2; D not resolved. The V end was cut by 3 bases, the J end by 3 bases, with 11 bases between. Germline CDR1 and CDR2: WNHNN and SYGVQD (reference sequence). The CDR3 runs to 15 residues. This chain's CDR3 is CASSDSARDTGELFF. The CDR3 coding sequence is TGCGCCAGCAGTGACTCGGCAAGGGACACCGGGGAGCTGTTTTTT.

The table lists this clonotype with many counts. V usage is TRBV29-1 and J usage is TRBJ2-2; maybe TRBD1 (5 bases). The CDR3 has 13 residues. Trimming pared 3 bases from V and 4 bases from J, leaving 9 bases between. Germline CDR1 SQVTM, CDR2 ANQGSEA. The DNA of the CDR3 is TGCAGCGTTGACAGGGCGACCACCGGGGAGCTGTTTTTT. Protein: CSVDRATTGELFF.

There are many counts of this clonotype. This chain connects TRBV24-1 to TRBJ1-1, with D unclear. CDR3 size: 13 residues. The germline V gene encodes CDR1 KGHDR and CDR2 SFDVKD. V was shortened by 3 bases and J by 2 bases, with 6 bases between the two germline ends. This CDR3 is CATSDGLNTEAFF. In DNA, the CDR3 is TGTGCCACCAGTGATGGGCTAAACACTGAAGCTTTCTTT.

CDR3 coding DNA: TGTGCCTGGAGTATCGTCAGTGGGGAGCAGTACTTC. As protein: CAWSIVSGEQYF. The rearrangement uses TRBV30 and TRBJ2-7, with D uncertain. This CDR3 spans 12 amino acids. Trimming removed 2 bases from V and 7 bases from J, with 12 bases in between. Germline-derived CDR1 and CDR2 are GTSNPN and SVGIG (reference sequence).

This clonotype appeared a few times. V is TRBV7-2 and J is TRBJ2-7, with TRBD2 as a possible D gene (7 bases). Trimming cost V 3 bases and J 6 bases, with 15 bases left between them. Per the germline V gene, CDR1 is SGHTA and CDR2 is FQGNSA. The CDR3 runs to 14 residues. CDR3: CASSLGGRGSEQYF. The CDR3 DNA follows: TGTGCCAGCAGCTTGGGGGGGCGCGGGTCCGAGCAGTACTTC. The complete variable domain, with remaining parts taken from reference TRBV7-2 and TRBJ2-7, reads GAGVSQSPSNKVTEKGKDVELRCDPISGHTALYWYRQSLGQGLEFLIYFQGNSAPDKSGLPSDRFSAERTGGSVSTLTIQRTQQEDSAVYLCASSLGGRGSEQYFGPGTRLTVT.

This clonotype was recorded many times. The rearrangement uses TRBV20-1 and TRBJ2-7; D is ambiguous. Per germline, CDR1 DFQATT and CDR2 SNEGSKA (reference sequence). This CDR3 has 15 residues. The ends were cut back, 0 bases at V and 5 bases at J, with 17 bases in the middle. CDR3 sequence reads: CSAREPGFGRDEQYF. The CDR3, as DNA: TGCAGTGCTAGAGAACCCGGCTTCGGACGAGACGAGCAGTACTTC.

This clonotype has a count of ten or more. V and J are TRBV28 and TRBJ1-3; D may be TRBD1 (6 bases). The CDR3 loop spans 16 amino acids. Trimming left V 5 bases short and J 2 bases short, with 16 bases between. Per germline, CDR1 MDHEN and CDR2 SYDVKM. CDR3 DNA: TGTGCCAGCAGTCCCTGGGAGGGGGGTCCTGGAAACACCATATATTTT. Translated, it gives CASSPWEGGPGNTIYF.

This clonotype was observed at least ten times. The CDR3 loop is CASSTGTSLATQYF. The CDR3 DNA reads TGTGCCAGCAGCACCGGGACTAGCCTCGCGACCCAGTACTTC. The chain combines TRBV7-2 with TRBJ2-5; 9 bases fit TRBD2. This CDR3 is built from 14 residues. After removal of 5 bases from V and 7 bases from J, the junction contained 8 bases not matched to a gene. Germline CDR1 is SGHTA and CDR2 is FQGNSA.

At least ten counts were recorded for this clonotype. This chain links TRBV6-4 with TRBJ2-3; 7 bases align to TRBD2. The CDR3 loop spans 15 amino acids. V dropped 3 bases and J dropped 0; count of bases not matched to a gene: 3. Germline lookup yields CDR1 MRHNA and CDR2 SNTAGT. CDR3 nucleotides: TGTGCCAGCAGTGAAGGAGCGGGAAGCACAGATACGCAGTATTTT. Translation gives CASSEGAGSTDTQYF.

This clonotype was recorded many times. This sequence joins TRBV13 and TRBJ1-1; D ambiguous. The V gene lost 4 bases and the J gene lost 3 bases, with 21 bases spanning the gap. Germline-derived CDR1 and CDR2 are PRHDT and FYEKMQ (reference sequence). The CDR3 loop spans 17 amino acids. This CDR3 is CASSSLLGTATYTEAFF. For the CDR3, the DNA is TGTGCCAGCAGCTCCCTTTTGGGAACAGCTACCTACACTGAAGCTTTCTTT. Variable domain in full (rest from reference TRBV13 and TRBJ1-1): AAGVIQSPRHLIKEKRETATLKCYPIPRHDTVYWYQQGPGQDPQFLISFYEKMQSDKGSIPDRFSAQQFSDYHSELNMSSLELGDSALYFCASSSLLGTATYTEAFFGQGTRLTVV.

V usage is TRBV4-2 and J usage is TRBJ2-5; 9 bases map to TRBD2. The CDR3 totals 16 residues. V shed 0 bases, J shed 3 bases, and the junction held 5 bases outside the gene matches. Germline values: CDR1 LGHNA, CDR2 YNFKEQ. The CDR3 sequence is CASSQEALAGKETQYF. The CDR3 coding sequence is TGTGCCAGCAGCCAAGAAGCCCTAGCGGGGAAAGAGACCCAGTACTTC.